This T cell receptor (beta chain) was recovered during a study of CXCR3-negative and CXCR3-positive naive CD8 T cells. At the level of the study: TRB reads totalled about 140 million, about 1.5 +/- 0.3 million per library.

Naive cells were sorted as CD45RO-, CCR7+, CD27+ and CD95-. UMI labels and 5' RACE were used to prepare the TRB cDNA libraries. Reanalyzing the 5' RACE reads, TCRdb keeps one entry per CDR3 protein, without DNA. This sample's table reports 70,000 to 100,000 distinct CDR3 sequences. The CDR3 length is 14 residues. Germline assignment: CDR1 LNHNV and CDR2 YYDKDF (reference sequence). V usage is TRBV15 and J usage is TRBJ2-7; the TCRdb D gene call, TRBD1, has no DNA to confirm it. The TCR sequence derives from a human donor in good health. Some clones in this sample may be carry-over from other donors' samples. Sample: naive CXCR3- CD8+ T cells from blood. Subset of the sample: CD45RO-CCR7+CD27+CD95- naive CD8+ T cells lacking CXCR3 (TNR3-). The CDR3 here is CATSVDRGLYEQYF.